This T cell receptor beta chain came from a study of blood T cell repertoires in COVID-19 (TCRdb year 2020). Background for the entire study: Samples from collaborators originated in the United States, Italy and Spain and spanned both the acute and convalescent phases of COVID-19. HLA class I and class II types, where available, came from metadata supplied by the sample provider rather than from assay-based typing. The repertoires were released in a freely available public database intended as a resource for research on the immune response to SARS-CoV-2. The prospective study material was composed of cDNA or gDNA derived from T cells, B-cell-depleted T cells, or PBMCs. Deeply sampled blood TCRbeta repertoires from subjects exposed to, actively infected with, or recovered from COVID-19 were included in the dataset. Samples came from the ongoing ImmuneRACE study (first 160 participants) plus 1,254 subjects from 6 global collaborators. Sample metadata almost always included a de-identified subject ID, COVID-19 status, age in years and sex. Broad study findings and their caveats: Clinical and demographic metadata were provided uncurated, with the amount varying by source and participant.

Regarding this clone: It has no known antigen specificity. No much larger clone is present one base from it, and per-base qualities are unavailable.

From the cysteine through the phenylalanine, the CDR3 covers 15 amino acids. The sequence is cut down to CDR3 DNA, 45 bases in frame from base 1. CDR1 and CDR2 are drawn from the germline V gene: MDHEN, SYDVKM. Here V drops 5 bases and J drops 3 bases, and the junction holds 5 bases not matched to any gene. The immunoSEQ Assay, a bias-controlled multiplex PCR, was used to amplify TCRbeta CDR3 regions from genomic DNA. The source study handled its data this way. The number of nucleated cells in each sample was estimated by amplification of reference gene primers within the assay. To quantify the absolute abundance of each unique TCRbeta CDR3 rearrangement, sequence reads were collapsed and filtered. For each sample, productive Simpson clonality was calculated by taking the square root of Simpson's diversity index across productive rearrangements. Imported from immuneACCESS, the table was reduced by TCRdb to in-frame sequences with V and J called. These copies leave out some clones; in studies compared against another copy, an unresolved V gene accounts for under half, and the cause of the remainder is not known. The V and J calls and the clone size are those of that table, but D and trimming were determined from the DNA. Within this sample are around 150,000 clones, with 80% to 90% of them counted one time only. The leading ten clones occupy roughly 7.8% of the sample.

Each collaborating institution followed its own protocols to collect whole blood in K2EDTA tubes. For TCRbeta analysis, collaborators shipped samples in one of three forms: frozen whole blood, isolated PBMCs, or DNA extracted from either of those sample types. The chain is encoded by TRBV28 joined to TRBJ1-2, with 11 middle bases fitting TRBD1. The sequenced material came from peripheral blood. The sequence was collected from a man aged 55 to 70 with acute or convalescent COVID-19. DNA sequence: TGTGCCAGCAGTCCGAGGACAGGGGGCTACTATGGCTACACCTTC. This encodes CASSPRTGGYYGYTF.